This T cell receptor (beta chain) was profiled in a study of T-cell reconstitution after alpha-beta-depleted transplantation in children (dated by TCRdb to the mid-2010s). Describing the broader study: The study quantitatively tracked T-cell immune reconstitution after TCRalphabeta/CD19-depleted allogeneic hematopoietic cell transplantation in children using TCR repertoire profiling.

The library was generated by PCR. Sequencing instrument: Illumina HiSeq 2500. Molecular barcoding was employed in the preparation of TCR libraries, with unique molecular identifiers being used to normalize TCRbeta repertoire quantification. In TCRdb, the public reads were trimmed at Q25 with fastp and aligned with MiXCR, with productive beta chains retained. Each record represents a unique CDR3 protein, reported with the most common genes and DNA among its rows. Within this sample are fewer than 700,000 distinct CDR3 sequences, with 10% to 15% of them counted one time only. The ten biggest clones cover over 2% of the sample. Overall study results and their limits: The apparently early recovery of alphabetaT-cell counts about two months after transplant reportedly depended on only several hundred rapidly expanded clones that came from non-depleted graft cells. Over subsequent months, a decline in hyperexpanded clone frequencies was noted, and after one year, T-cell counts and TCRbeta diversity were mostly ascribed to newly produced T cells. The high TCRbeta diversity at day 60 in some patients was ascribed to recipient T cells and intrathymic progenitors that had survived conditioning.

In the paper's terms, the treatment or condition label means: allogeneic hematopoietic cell transplantation with graft depleted of TCRalphabeta T cells and CD19 B cells. TCRalphabeta/CD19-depleted allogeneic hematopoietic cell grafts were given to the transplant recipients, all of whom were children. The CDR3, from cysteine to phenylalanine, totals 15 residues. This entry keeps only the CDR3 DNA: 45 bases, framed from base 1. Trimming takes 4 bases from V and 7 bases from J, and the germline ends sit 17 bases apart. In the germline V gene, CDR1 corresponds to SGHVS and CDR2 to FQNEAQ. The sample holds a few counts of this clonotype. Its antigen target is currently unknown. The sample holds no much larger clone one base away, and base qualities are not on file.

Source: PBMCs, mostly from graft donor cells, taken 360 days after TCRalphabeta/CD19-depleted stem cell transplant. The sequence is built from TRBV7-8 and TRBJ2-1, with the D gene not clear enough to name. This TCR came from a male patient under 18 who had a stem cell transplant for acute myeloid leukemia, so the T cells may come from the graft donor. The nucleotides read TGTGCCAGCAGCTATATGTGGATGGTGGGGAATGAGCAGTTCTTC. It encodes CASSYMWMVGNEQFF.